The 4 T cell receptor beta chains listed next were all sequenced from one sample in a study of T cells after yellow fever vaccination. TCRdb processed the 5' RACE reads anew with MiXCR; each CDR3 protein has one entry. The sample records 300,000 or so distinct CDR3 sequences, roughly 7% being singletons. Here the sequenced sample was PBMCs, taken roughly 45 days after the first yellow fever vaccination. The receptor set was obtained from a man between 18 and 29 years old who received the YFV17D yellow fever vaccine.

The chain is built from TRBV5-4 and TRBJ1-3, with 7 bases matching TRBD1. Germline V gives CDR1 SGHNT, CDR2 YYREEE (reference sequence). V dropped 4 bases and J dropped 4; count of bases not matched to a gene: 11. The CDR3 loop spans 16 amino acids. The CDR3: CASSPGTDVGGNTIYF. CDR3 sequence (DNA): TGTGCCAGCAGCCCCGGGACAGATGTAGGCGGAAACACCATATATTTT.

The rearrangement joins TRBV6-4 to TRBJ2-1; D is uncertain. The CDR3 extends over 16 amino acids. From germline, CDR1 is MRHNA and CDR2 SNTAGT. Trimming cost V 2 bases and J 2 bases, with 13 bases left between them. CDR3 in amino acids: CASSDPPHSAYNEQFF. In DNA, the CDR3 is TGTGCCAGCAGTGACCCCCCCCACAGTGCCTACAATGAGCAGTTCTTC.

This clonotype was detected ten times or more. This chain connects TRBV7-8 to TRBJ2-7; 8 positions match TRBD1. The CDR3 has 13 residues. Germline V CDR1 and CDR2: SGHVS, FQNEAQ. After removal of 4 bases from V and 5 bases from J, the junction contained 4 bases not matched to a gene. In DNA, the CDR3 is TGTGCCAGCAGCTGGACAGGGAGGAACGAGCAGTACTTC. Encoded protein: CASSWTGRNEQYF.

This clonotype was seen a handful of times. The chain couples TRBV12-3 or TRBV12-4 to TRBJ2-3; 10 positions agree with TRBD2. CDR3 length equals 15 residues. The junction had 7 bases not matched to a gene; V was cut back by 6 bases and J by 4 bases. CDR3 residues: CASSSSGGASDTQYF. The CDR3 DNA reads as TGTGCCAGCAGCTCAAGCGGGGGGGCCTCAGATACGCAGTATTTT.